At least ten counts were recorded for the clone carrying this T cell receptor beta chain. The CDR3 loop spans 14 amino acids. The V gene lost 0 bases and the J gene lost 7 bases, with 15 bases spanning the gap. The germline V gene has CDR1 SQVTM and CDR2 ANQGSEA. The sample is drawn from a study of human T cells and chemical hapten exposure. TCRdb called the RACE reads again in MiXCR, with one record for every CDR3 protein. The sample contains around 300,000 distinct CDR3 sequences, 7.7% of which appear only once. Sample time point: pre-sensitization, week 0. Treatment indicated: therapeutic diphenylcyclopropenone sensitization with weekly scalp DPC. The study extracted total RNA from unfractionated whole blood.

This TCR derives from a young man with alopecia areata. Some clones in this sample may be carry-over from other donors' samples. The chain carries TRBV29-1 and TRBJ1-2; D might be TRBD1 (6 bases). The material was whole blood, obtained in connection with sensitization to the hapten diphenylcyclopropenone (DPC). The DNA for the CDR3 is TGCAGCGTTGAAGATTCTCGGGGGGCCGGTGGCTACACCTTC. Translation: CSVEDSRGAGGYTF.